This is a list of T cell receptor beta chains from one sample in a study of T cell responses to AZD1222 COVID-19 vaccine. Only in-frame clones appear in the TCRdb table, and some are missing; sequencing was by immunoSEQ multiplex PCR. The sample lists around 130,000 clones, 90% to 95% occurring once. Here the sequenced sample was peripheral blood, taken 28 days after the second AZD1222 dose. The receptors originated from an adult who received the AZD1222 COVID-19 vaccine. Each CDR3 is given without its conserved first and last residue. The order of the fields is J gene, V gene, CDR3 protein.

TRBJ2-7 | TRBV2 | ASRGTQREGQY
TRBJ1-1 | TRBV19 | ASRDGREWENEAF
TRBJ1-1 | TRBV19 | ASTPGQGSTEAF
TRBJ1-3 | TRBV4-3 | ASSQNPGTGNTIY
TRBJ2-2 | TRBV19 | ASGTESTGELF
TRBJ1-5 | TRBV4-3 | ASSQGKNQPQH
TRBJ1-4 | TRBV9 | ASSDGTGFEKLF
TRBJ2-7 | TRBV4-1 | ASSQDRNRDYEQY
TRBJ1-1 | TRBV28 | ASSLSARGTEAF
TRBJ1-4 | TRBV12-5 | ASGQPGQGQEKLF
TRBJ2-7 | TRBV11-1 | ASSLAPLHEQY
TRBJ2-1 | TRBV7-2 | ASSLFVSGPRPGNEQF
TRBJ2-7 | TRBV28 | ASSLTTGPTYEQY
TRBJ1-6 | TRBV19 | ASSISRRGGSPLH
TRBJ1-1 | TRBV6-5 | ASRGQGLDEAF
TRBJ2-6 | TRBV28 | ASSWQDVSGANVLT
TRBJ2-2 | TRBV7-3 | ASSAAQGGTGELF
TRBJ1-5 | TRBV12-3/TRBV12-4 | ASRYSNQPQH
TRBJ2-2 | TRBV5-1 | ASSRPEGTGELF
TRBJ2-7 | TRBV7-3 | ASSQFSGAYEQY
TRBJ2-3 | TRBV7-2 | ASSPSHSTDTQY
TRBJ2-4 | TRBV12-3/TRBV12-4 | ASTLLNGNIQY
TRBJ2-1 | TRBV9 | ASSASNEQF
TRBJ2-3 | TRBV6-5 | ASSNIAGNTDTQY
TRBJ2-5 | TRBV7-2 | ASSLAKAGGANEETQY
TRBJ2-3 | TRBV14 | ASSPTSASTDTQY
TRBJ1-1 | TRBV5-1 | ASSLSGRSPGEAF
TRBJ2-7 | TRBV5-1 | ASSLENTYEQY
TRBJ2-3 | TRBV7-9 | ASSPDADTQY
TRBJ1-1 | TRBV18 | ASSPEHRGDTEAF
TRBJ2-5 | TRBV9 | ASSVEAWVGETQY
TRBJ1-5 | TRBV27 | ASSSGQGIQPQH
TRBJ1-1 | TRBV3-1/TRBV3-2 | ASSQDPTGREAF
TRBJ2-1 | TRBV7-9 | ASSLVSPRYNEQF
TRBJ2-2 | TRBV7-2 | ASSTDRNTGELF
TRBJ1-3 | TRBV7-9 | ATRSWDPPTTGY
TRBJ2-5 | TRBV6-2/TRBV6-3 | ASSYGASGNAGETQY
TRBJ2-4 | TRBV5-1 | ASSRAGIQNIQY
TRBJ2-7 | TRBV28 | ASSTDRDGGTYEQY
TRBJ2-3 | TRBV7-9 | ASSFGLDWGTDTQY
TRBJ2-5 | TRBV9 | ASSVALAGREETQY
TRBJ1-1 | TRBV6-5 | ASSYGTSAF
TRBJ2-3 | TRBV19 | ASSFGDTQY
TRBJ2-2 | TRBV18 | ASSPGTGNTGELF
TRBJ1-2 | TRBV6-1 | ASSEGVGYT
TRBJ2-7 | TRBV24-1 | ATSEAQGGPNNYEQY
TRBJ2-7 | TRBV4-3 | ASSQVGRGRTYEQY
TRBJ1-4 | TRBV19 | ASSKPTGTLEKLF